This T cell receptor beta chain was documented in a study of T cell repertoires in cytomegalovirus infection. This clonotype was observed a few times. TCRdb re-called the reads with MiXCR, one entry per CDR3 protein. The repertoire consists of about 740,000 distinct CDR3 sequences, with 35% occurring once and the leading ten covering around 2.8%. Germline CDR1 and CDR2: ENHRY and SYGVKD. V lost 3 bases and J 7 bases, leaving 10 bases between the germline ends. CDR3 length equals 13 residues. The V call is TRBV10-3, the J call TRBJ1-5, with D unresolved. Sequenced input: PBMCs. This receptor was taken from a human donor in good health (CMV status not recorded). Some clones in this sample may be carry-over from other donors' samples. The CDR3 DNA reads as TGTGCCATCAGTGATGGTGGGTTGCAGCCCCAGCATTTT. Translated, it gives CAISDGGLQPQHF.